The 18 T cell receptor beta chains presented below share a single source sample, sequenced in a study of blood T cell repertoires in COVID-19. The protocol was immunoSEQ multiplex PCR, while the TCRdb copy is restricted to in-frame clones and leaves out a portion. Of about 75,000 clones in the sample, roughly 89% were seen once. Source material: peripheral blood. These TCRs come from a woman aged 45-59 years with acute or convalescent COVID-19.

CDR3 in amino acids: CASNRGQPHGYTF. The DNA of the CDR3 is TGTGCCAGCAATAGGGGACAGCCACATGGCTACACCTTC. The rearrangement links TRBV6-5 to TRBJ1-2; TRBD1 matches at 7 bases. Looked up from germline, CDR1 is MNHEY and CDR2 is SVGAGI. CDR3 length: 13 residues. V shed 7 bases and J 6 bases; nucleotides not matched to a gene: 8.

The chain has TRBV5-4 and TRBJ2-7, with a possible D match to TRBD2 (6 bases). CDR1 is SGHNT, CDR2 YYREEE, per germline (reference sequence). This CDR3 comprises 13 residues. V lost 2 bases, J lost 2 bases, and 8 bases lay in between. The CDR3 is CASSFPGAYEQYF. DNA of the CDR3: TGTGCCAGCAGCTTCCCGGGGGCCTACGAGCAGTACTTC.

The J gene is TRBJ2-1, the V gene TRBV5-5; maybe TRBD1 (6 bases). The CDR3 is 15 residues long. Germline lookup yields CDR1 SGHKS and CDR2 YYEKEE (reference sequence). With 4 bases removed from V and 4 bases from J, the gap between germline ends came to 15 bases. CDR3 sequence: CASSGVGQRYNEQFF. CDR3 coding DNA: TGTGCCAGCAGCGGAGTCGGACAGAGATACAATGAGCAGTTCTTC. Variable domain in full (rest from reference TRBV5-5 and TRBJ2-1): DAGVTQSPTHLIKTRGQQVTLRCSPISGHKSVSWYQQVLGQGPQFIFQYYEKEERGRGNFPDRFSARQFPNYSSELNVNALLLGDSALYLCASSGVGQRYNEQFFGPGTRLTVL.

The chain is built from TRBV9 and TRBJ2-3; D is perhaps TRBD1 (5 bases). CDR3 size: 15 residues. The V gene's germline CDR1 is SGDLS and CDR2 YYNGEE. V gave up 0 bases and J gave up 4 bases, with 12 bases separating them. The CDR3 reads CASSVAGAPADTQYF. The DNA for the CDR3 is TGTGCCAGCAGCGTAGCTGGGGCTCCGGCAGATACGCAGTATTTT.

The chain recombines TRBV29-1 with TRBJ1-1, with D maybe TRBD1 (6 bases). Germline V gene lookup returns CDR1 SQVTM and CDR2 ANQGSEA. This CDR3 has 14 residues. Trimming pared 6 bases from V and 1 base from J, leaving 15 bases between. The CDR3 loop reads CSVVRKDRNTEAFF. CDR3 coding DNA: TGCAGCGTCGTTCGGAAGGACAGGAACACTGAAGCTTTCTTT. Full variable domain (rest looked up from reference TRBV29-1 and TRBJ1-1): SAVISQKPSRDICQRGTSLTIQCQVDSQVTMMFWYRQQPGQSLTLIATANQGSEATYESGFVIDKFPISRPNLTFSTLTVSNMSPEDSSIYLCSVVRKDRNTEAFFGQGTRLTVV.

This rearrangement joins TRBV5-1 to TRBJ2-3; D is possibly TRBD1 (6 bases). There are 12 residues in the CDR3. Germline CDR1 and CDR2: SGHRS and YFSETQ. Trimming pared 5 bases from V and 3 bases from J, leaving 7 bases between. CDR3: CASRQGTDTQYF. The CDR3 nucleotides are TGCGCCAGCAGACAGGGTACAGATACGCAGTATTTT.

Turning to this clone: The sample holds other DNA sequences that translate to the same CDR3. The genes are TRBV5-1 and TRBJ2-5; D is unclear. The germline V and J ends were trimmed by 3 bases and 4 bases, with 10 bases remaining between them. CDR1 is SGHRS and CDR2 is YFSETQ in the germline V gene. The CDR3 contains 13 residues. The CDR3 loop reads CASSSGSGETQYF. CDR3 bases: TGCGCCAGCAGCTCGGGTTCGGGAGAGACCCAGTACTTC.

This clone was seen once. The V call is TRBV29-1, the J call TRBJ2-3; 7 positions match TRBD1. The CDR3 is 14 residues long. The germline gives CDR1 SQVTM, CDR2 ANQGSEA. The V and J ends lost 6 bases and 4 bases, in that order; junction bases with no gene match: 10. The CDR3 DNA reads TGCAGCGTACTGGACAGGTCCGTGGCAGATACGCAGTATTTT. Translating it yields CSVLDRSVADTQYF.

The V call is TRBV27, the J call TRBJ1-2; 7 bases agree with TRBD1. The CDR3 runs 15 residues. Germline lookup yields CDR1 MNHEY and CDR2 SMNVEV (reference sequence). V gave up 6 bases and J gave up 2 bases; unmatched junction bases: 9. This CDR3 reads CASSHTSQGNYGYTF. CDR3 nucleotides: TGTGCCAGCAGCCACACCTCACAGGGGAACTATGGCTACACCTTC.

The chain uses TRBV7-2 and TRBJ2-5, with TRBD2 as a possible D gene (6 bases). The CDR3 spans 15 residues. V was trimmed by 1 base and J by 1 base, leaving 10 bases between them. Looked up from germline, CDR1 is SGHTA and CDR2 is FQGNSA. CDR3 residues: CASSLVAESQETQYF. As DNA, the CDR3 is TGTGCCAGCAGCTTAGTAGCGGAGTCCCAAGAGACCCAGTACTTC.

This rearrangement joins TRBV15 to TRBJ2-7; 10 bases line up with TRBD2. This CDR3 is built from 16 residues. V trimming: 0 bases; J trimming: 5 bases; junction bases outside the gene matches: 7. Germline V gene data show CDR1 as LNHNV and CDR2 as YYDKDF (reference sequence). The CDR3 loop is CATSRDRSSGSNEQYF. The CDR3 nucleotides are TGTGCCACCAGCAGAGATCGGTCTAGCGGGAGTAACGAGCAGTACTTC.

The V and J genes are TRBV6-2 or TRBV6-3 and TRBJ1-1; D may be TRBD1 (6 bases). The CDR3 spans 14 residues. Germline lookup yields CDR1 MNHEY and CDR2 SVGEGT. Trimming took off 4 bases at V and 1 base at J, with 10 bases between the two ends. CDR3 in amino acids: CASSSSRGNTEAFF. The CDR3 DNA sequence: TGTGCCAGCAGTTCCTCCAGGGGGAACACTGAAGCTTTCTTT.

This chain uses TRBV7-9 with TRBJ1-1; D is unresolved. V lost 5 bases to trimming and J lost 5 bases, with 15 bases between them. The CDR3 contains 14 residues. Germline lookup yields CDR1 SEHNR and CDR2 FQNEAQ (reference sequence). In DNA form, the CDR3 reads TGTGCCAGCAGCCGGCCGGGAGAAAGGACTGAAGCTTTCTTT. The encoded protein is CASSRPGERTEAFF.

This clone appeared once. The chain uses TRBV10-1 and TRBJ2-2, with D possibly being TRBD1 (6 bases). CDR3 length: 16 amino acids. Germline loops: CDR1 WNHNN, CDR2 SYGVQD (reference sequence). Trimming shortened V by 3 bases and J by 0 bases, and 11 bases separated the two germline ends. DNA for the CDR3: TGCGCCAGCAGTGATTCGGGACATCCGAACACCGGGGAGCTGTTTTTT. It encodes CASSDSGHPNTGELFF.

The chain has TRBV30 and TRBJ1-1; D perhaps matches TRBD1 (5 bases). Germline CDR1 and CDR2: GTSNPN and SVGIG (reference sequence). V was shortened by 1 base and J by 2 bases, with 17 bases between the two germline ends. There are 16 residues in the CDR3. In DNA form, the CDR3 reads TGTGCCTGGAGTGGGACGAACAGGTATTATAACACTGAAGCTTTCTTT. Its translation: CAWSGTNRYYNTEAFF.

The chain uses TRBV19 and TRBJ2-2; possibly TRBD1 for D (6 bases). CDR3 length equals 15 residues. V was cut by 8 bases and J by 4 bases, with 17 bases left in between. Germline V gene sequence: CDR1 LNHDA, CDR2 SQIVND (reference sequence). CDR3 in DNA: TGTGCCAGTCGGGGAACAGGGCGCGGCACCGGGGAGCTGTTTTTT. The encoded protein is CASRGTGRGTGELFF.

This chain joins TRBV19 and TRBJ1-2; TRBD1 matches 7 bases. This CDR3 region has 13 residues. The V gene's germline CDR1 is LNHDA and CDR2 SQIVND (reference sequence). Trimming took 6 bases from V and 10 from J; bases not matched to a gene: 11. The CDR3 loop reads CASSRPPGTDYTF. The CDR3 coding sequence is TGTGCCAGTAGCCGCCCTCCCGGGACAGACTACACCTTC.

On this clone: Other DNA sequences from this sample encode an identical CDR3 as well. The DNA for the CDR3 is TGTGCCAGCAGCGCGGGGGGGTACACAGATACGCAGTATTTT. Translating gives CASSAGGYTDTQYF. The genes are TRBV9 and TRBJ2-3; 8 bases are a match to TRBD2. J was trimmed by 2 bases and V by 3 bases; bases with no gene match: 2. CDR1 and CDR2 (germline): SGDLS, YYNGEE. This CDR3 is 14 amino acids long.